Listed here is a single TCR beta chain. What it recognizes is unknown. This specimen belongs to a study of cytomegalovirus exposure and HLA in healthy donors. Background on the study: The Caucasian-associated ancestry cluster held 80% to 90% of approximately 400 genotyped donors. Study-level points and caveats: On later analysis, the bulk of CMV-associated TCR beta chains appeared to be HLA-restricted. Later, TCR association rates were found to vary by HLA locus, highest for DRB1 and lowest for HLA-C.

The CDR3 length is 15 residues. CDR1 MDHEN and CDR2 SYDVKM come from the germline V gene. V lost 3 bases and J lost 1; bases outside the gene matches: 6. Both 60 Vbeta primers and 13 Jbeta primers went into the PCR. Assay used: immunoSEQ multiplex PCR; TCRdb lists only in-frame clones, some missing. This sample has about 100,000 clones; about 85% occur once, and the top ten carry 3% to 4%. The rearrangement uses TRBV28 and TRBJ2-7; 7 bases match TRBD1. The sequence was obtained from a man aged 25-45 years in good health and CMV-seronegative. Sample: PBMCs. CDR3 nucleotides: TGTGCCAGCAGTTTCGGACAGGTTAATTCCTACGAGCAGTACTTC. Translated, it gives CASSFGQVNSYEQYF.